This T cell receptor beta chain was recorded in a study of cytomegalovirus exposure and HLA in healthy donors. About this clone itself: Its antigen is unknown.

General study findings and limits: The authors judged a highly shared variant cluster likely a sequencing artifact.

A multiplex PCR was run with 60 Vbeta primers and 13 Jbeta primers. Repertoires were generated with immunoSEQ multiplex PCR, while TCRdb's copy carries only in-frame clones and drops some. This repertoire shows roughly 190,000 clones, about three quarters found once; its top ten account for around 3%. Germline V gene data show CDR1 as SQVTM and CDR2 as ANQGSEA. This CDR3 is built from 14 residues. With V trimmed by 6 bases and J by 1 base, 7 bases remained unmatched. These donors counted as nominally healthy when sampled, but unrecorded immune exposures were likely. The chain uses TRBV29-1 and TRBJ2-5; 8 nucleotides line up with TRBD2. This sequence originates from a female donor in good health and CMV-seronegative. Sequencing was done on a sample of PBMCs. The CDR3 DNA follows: TGCAGCGTGGAGAGCGGGACTAGCCAAGAGACCCAGTACTTC. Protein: CSVESGTSQETQYF.